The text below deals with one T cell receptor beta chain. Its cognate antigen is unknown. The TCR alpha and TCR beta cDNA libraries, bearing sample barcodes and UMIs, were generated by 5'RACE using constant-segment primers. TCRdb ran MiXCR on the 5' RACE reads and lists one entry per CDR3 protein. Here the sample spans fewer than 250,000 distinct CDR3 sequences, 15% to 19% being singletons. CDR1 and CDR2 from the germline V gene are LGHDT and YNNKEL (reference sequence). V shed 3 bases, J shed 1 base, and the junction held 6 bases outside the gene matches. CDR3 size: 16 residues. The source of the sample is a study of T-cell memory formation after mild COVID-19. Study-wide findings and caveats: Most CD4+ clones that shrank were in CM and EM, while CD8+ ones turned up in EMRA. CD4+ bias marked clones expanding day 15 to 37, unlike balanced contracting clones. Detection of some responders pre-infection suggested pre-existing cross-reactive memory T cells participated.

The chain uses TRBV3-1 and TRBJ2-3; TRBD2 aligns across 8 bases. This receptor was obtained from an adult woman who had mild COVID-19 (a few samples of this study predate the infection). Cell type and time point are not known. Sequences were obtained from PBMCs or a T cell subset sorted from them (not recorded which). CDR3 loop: CASSHGLGRGTDTQYF. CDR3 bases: TGTGCCAGCAGCCACGGACTCGGGAGGGGCACAGATACGCAGTATTTT.